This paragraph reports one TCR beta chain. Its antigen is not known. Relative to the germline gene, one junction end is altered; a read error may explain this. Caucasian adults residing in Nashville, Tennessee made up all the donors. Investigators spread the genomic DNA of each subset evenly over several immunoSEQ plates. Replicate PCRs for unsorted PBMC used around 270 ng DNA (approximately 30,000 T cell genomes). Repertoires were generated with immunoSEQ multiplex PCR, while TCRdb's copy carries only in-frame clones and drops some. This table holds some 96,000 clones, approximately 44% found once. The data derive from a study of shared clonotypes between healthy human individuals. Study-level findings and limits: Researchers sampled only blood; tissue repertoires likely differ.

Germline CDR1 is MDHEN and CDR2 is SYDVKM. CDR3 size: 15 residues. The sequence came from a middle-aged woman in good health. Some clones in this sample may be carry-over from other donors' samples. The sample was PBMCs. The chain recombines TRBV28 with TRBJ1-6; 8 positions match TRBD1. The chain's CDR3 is CASSFWTGRIPALNF. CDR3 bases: TGTGCCAGCAGTTTCTGGACAGGGAGAATTCCGGCCCTCAACTTT.